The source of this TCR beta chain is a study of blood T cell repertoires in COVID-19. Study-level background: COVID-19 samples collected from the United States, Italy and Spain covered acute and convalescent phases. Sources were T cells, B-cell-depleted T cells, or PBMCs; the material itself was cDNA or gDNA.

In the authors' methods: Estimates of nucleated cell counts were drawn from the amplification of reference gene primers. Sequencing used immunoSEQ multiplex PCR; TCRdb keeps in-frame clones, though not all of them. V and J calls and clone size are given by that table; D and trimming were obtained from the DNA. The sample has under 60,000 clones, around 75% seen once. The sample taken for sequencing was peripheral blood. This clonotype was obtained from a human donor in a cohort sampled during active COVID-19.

The CDR3 DNA follows: TGTGCCAGCAGCACAACTAGCTACGGCACCGGGGAGCTGTTTTTT. Its translation is CASSTTSYGTGELFF. The chain uses TRBV7-6 and TRBJ2-2; TRBD2 is a possible D gene (6 bases). This CDR3 has 15 residues. Germline CDR1 and CDR2: SGHVS and FNYEAQ. Trimming pared 5 bases from V and 4 bases from J, leaving 14 bases between.